The entry below gives a single TCR beta chain sequence along with its context. Its antigen is still unknown. No base quality information exists; no much larger clone differs at one position. The collaborating institutions used their own protocols to collect whole blood in K2EDTA tubes. For TCRbeta analysis, collaborators shipped samples as frozen whole blood, isolated PBMCs, or DNA extracted from either of those sample types. The junction shows trimming of 2 bases on V and 8 bases on J, plus 16 bases between the germline ends. The germline V gene provides CDR1 SGHAT and CDR2 FQNNGV. Including cysteine and phenylalanine, the CDR3 has 15 amino acids. The DNA shown is the 45-base CDR3, in frame from base 1. The record originates from a study of blood T cell repertoires in COVID-19 (TCRdb year 2020). About the study as a whole: Samples covering the acute and convalescent phases of COVID-19 were provided by collaborators in the United States, Italy and Spain. The prospective study material was composed of cDNA or gDNA derived from T cells, B-cell-depleted T cells, or PBMCs. Deeply sampled blood TCRbeta repertoires from subjects exposed to, actively infected with, or recovered from COVID-19 were included in the dataset. A freely available public database, intended as a resource for researchers studying the immune response to SARS-CoV-2, is where the repertoires were released. Samples were obtained from the ongoing ImmuneRACE study (first 160 participants) and from 950 to 1,500 subjects provided by 6 global collaborators. Sample metadata almost always included a de-identified subject ID, COVID-19 status, age in years and sex. Where available, HLA class I and class II types were taken from metadata supplied by the sample provider and were not determined by assay-based typing.

The immunoSEQ Assay, a bias-controlled multiplex PCR, was used to amplify TCRbeta CDR3 regions from genomic DNA. Per the original workflow: The number of nucleated cells in each sample was estimated from the amplification of reference gene primers within the assay. Sequence reads were collapsed and filtered to measure the absolute abundance of every unique TCRbeta CDR3 rearrangement. Productive Simpson clonality was computed per sample as the square root of Simpson's diversity index over productive rearrangements. TCRdb took over this immuneACCESS table, retaining in-frame rearrangements with V and J assigned. Such tables are incomplete; in checked studies, under half of the missing clones stem from an unresolved V gene, and the remainder is unexplained. V, J and clone size are those of that table, while D and trimming were read from the DNA. The sample table holds about 50,000 clones, of which 86% were seen once. The leading ten clones occupy over 2% of the sample.

Summary of the overall study and its limitations: The quantity of clinical and demographic metadata differed by source and by participant and was supplied without curation.

The TCR originated in a woman in her sixties or seventies with acute or convalescent COVID-19. Recombination connected TRBV11-2 to TRBJ2-1, with the D gene not clear enough to name. Material for sequencing was peripheral blood. The CDR3 protein is CASSLPLPRSDEQFF. The bases read TGTGCCAGCAGCTTACCCCTGCCTAGATCTGATGAGCAGTTCTTC.